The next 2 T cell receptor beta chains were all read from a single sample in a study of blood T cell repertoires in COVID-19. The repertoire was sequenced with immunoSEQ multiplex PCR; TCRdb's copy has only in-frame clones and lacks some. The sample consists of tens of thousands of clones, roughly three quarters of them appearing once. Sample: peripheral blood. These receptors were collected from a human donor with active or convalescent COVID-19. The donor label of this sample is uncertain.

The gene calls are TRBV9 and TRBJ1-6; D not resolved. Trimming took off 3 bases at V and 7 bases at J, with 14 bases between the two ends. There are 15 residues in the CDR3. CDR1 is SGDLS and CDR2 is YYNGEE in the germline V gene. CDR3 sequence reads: CASSERGNLNSPLHF. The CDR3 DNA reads TGTGCCAGCAGCGAGCGGGGTAATCTCAATTCACCCCTCCACTTT.

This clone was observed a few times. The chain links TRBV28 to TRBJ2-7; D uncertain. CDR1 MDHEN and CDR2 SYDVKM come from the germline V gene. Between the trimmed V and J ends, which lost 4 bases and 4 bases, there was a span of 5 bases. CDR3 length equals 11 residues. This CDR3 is CASSSRYEQYF. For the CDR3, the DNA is TGTGCCAGCAGTTCCCGTTACGAGCAGTACTTC.